The clone carrying this T cell receptor (beta chain) was seen at least ten times. Antigen unknown. V dropped 4 bases and J dropped 8; count of bases not matched to a gene: 13. The CDR3 consists of 16 residues. CDR1 is SGHNT, CDR2 YENEEA, per germline. MiXCR was run by TCRdb on the reads, yielding one entry per CDR3 protein. The table includes 250,000 to 350,000 distinct CDR3 sequences, 20% to 30% detected once. The sample originates from a study of T cell repertoires in cytomegalovirus infection. Study-wide context: Both a matching HLA type and CMV infection were indicated by public TCR beta signatures.

Study outcomes and limitations: In two of eight donors, the top clonotype was HLA-C-restricted CMV-specific. Cumulated frequencies of public TCR beta families served to identify carriers of CMV plus the relevant HLA.

Sequences were obtained from PBMCs. The chain recombines TRBV11-3 with TRBJ2-1, with 8 positions matching TRBD2. The clonotype originates from a human donor in good health (CMV status not recorded). Some clones in this sample may be carry-over from other donors' samples. CDR3 sequence (DNA): TGTGCCAGCAGCTACCGCCGGGAGGGCCCCTTACATGAGCAGTTCTTC. Translated, it gives CASSYRREGPLHEQFF.